Below are 22 T cell receptor beta chains sequenced from a single sample in a study of cytomegalovirus exposure and HLA in healthy donors. The PCR made use of 60 Vbeta and 13 Jbeta primers. The repertoire was sequenced with immunoSEQ multiplex PCR; TCRdb's copy has only in-frame clones and lacks some. Of some 120,000 clones listed, 80% to 85% are singletons. The sequencing sample was made of PBMCs. The source is a human donor in good health.

This clone was counted only a few times. The chain carries TRBV5-4 and TRBJ1-1; D might be TRBD1 (6 bases). Germline loops: CDR1 SGHNT, CDR2 YYREEE (reference sequence). The CDR3 spans 12 residues. V shed 0 bases and J shed 7 bases, with 7 bases lying between them. The chain's CDR3 is CASSLARGEAFF. DNA of the CDR3: TGTGCCAGCAGCTTGGCCAGGGGTGAAGCTTTCTTT.

The gene calls are TRBV5-1 and TRBJ2-5, with D possibly TRBD2 on 6 matching bases. Trimming pared 7 bases from V and 3 bases from J, leaving 19 bases between. The CDR3 is made up of 15 amino acids. CDR1 is SGHRS and CDR2 is YFSETQ in the germline V gene. The DNA for the CDR3 is TGCGCCAGCGCCCCTCGCGGGGATCTAGAAGAGACCCAGTACTTC. It translates to CASAPRGDLEETQYF.

The chain has TRBV27 and TRBJ2-7; the D gene is possibly TRBD2 (7 bases). This CDR3 spans 15 amino acids. Trimming removed 8 bases at V and 2 bases at J, with 19 bases between. The germline CDR1 and CDR2 sequences are MNHEY and SMNVEV (reference sequence). In nucleotides, the CDR3 is TGTGCCAGCCAATTCGCGGGGGCCCAAACCTACGAGCAGTACTTC. This gives the protein CASQFAGAQTYEQYF.

The chain links TRBV9 to TRBJ2-1, with unresolved D. The germline V and J ends were trimmed by 2 bases and 9 bases, with 9 bases remaining between them. CDR3 length: 12 residues. From germline, CDR1 is SGDLS and CDR2 YYNGEE. This chain's CDR3 is CASSVLGTEQFF. CDR3 DNA sequence: TGTGCCAGCAGCGTTCTAGGTACTGAGCAGTTCTTC.

The rearrangement uses TRBV21-1 and TRBJ1-1; the table's D call TRBD1 went unverified against the DNA. TRBV21-1 constitutes a pseudogene. The CDR3 is made up of 17 amino acids. Here the CDR3 reads CASTKISTGGVNTEAFF. CDR3 coding DNA: TGTGCCAGCACCAAAATCTCAACAGGTGGGGTGAACACTGAAGCTTTCTTT.

J is TRBJ1-2 and V is TRBV25-1; unclear D gene. Trimming left V 4 bases short and J 4 bases short, with 16 bases between. The CDR3 extends over 15 amino acids. The germline CDR1 and CDR2 sequences are MGHDK and SYGVNS. The CDR3 region is CASSASGRGIYGYTF. CDR3 in DNA: TGTGCCAGCAGTGCCTCGGGAAGAGGGATCTATGGCTACACCTTC.

This clone was detected a few times. J is TRBJ1-6 and V is TRBV5-1; unclear D gene. Germline-derived CDR1 and CDR2 are SGHRS and YFSETQ. V was cut by 4 bases and J by 8 bases, with 10 bases left in between. The CDR3 consists of 13 residues. The CDR3 DNA follows: TGCGCCAGCAGCGACGGGTCGGATTCACCCCTCCACTTT. Residues: CASSDGSDSPLHF.

This clone was found once. This chain connects TRBV7-6 to TRBJ2-5, with D perhaps TRBD1 (6 bases). V shed 1 base and J shed 4 bases, with 13 bases lying between them. Germline V gene sequence: CDR1 SGHVS, CDR2 FNYEAQ. There are 15 residues in the CDR3. CDR3 sequence reads: CASSLDYRAGETQYF. The CDR3 DNA follows: TGTGCCAGCAGCTTAGATTACAGGGCGGGAGAGACCCAGTACTTC.

This chain joins TRBV18 and TRBJ2-1; 10 bases match TRBD2. In germline, CDR1 is KGHSH, CDR2 LQKENI. V was clipped by 2 bases and J by 5 bases; unmatched bases: 3. This CDR3 is built from 15 residues. CDR3 region: CASSPSGGADNEQFF. The CDR3 DNA reads as TGTGCCAGCTCACCAAGCGGGGGGGCCGACAATGAGCAGTTCTTC.

The chain carries TRBV6-5 and TRBJ1-3, with D maybe TRBD1 (5 bases). CDR1 and CDR2 from the germline V gene are MNHEY and SVGAGI. The CDR3 is made up of 14 amino acids. V lost 5 bases, J lost 6 bases, and 14 bases lay in between. The CDR3: CASSEVPGQNTIYF. The CDR3, as DNA: TGTGCCAGCAGTGAGGTGCCAGGGCAAAACACCATATATTTT.

The chain joins TRBV12-5 to TRBJ1-4; D is uncertain. V was cut by 6 bases and J by 4 bases, with 15 bases left in between. Germline lookup yields CDR1 LGHNT and CDR2 FRNRAP. CDR3 length: 15 residues. The CDR3 nucleotides are TGTGCTAGTGGCCCCCACGGGGTCCTTAATGAAAAACTGTTTTTT. Protein product: CASGPHGVLNEKLFF.

This clone was observed once. The V gene is TRBV5-1, the J gene TRBJ2-7; maybe TRBD1 (5 bases). V shed 0 bases and J shed 2 bases, with 12 bases lying between them. CDR1 is SGHRS, CDR2 YFSETQ, per germline. This CDR3 spans 15 amino acids. DNA for the CDR3: TGCGCCAGCAGCTTGGTGGCAGGGCTAACCTACGAGCAGTACTTC. As protein: CASSLVAGLTYEQYF.

This sequence joins TRBV10-2 and TRBJ2-1, with 10 nucleotides matching TRBD2. Germline V lookup: CDR1 WSHSY, CDR2 SAAADI. The V and J ends lost 7 bases and 7 bases, in that order; junction bases with no gene match: 10. The CDR3 contains 15 residues. The CDR3 here is CASNPLAGEWNEQFF. Here the CDR3 DNA reads TGCGCCAGCAATCCCCTAGCGGGGGAATGGAATGAGCAGTTCTTC.

This clone was observed a few times. The genes are TRBV15 and TRBJ1-5; D call uncertain. Germline loops: CDR1 LNHNV, CDR2 YYDKDF (reference sequence). The germline V and J ends were trimmed by 5 bases and 7 bases, with 15 bases remaining between them. This CDR3 region has 14 residues. The CDR3 nucleotides read TGTGCCACCAGCGCCACTACACCGGGACAGCCCCAGCATTTT. Its translation: CATSATTPGQPQHF.

This sequence joins TRBV7-9 and TRBJ2-3; 8 bases are shared with TRBD2. CDR1 and CDR2 (germline): SEHNR, FQNEAQ (reference sequence). The CDR3 length is 14 residues. Trimming at V came to 7 bases and at J to 2 bases, leaving 5 bases not matched to a gene. DNA of the CDR3: TGTGCCAGCAAGGCACTAGCGGACACAGATACGCAGTATTTT. Protein product: CASKALADTDTQYF.

Comment on this clone: The junction does not match germline at one end; this may be a read error. For the CDR3, the DNA is TGTGCCAGCGGCTTGGCGGGGTCAAATGAAAAACTGTTTTTT. It specifies CASGLAGSNEKLFF. This chain links TRBV5-6 with TRBJ1-4; no reliable D call. The CDR3 runs 14 residues. Germline V gene sequence: CDR1 SGHDT, CDR2 YYEEEE.

The rearrangement joins TRBV10-1 to TRBJ2-7; D not certain. With 6 bases removed from V and 6 bases from J, the gap between germline ends came to 15 bases. The CDR3 covers 13 residues. Germline V gene data show CDR1 as WNHNN and CDR2 as SYGVQD (reference sequence). CDR3 loop: CASSPGRAREQYF. CDR3 nucleotide sequence: TGCGCCAGCAGCCCAGGAAGAGCCCGCGAGCAGTACTTC.

The chain carries TRBV15 and TRBJ1-1; D ambiguous. Trimming pared 1 base from V and 1 base from J, leaving 13 bases between. The CDR3 spans 16 residues. Germline V CDR1 and CDR2: LNHNV, YYDKDF (reference sequence). Here the CDR3 reads CATSRVFNRENTEAFF. CDR3 nucleotides: TGTGCCACCAGCAGAGTTTTTAATCGGGAGAACACTGAAGCTTTCTTT.

The J gene is TRBJ2-7, the V gene TRBV9, with TRBD2 identical over 9 bases. In germline, CDR1 is SGDLS, CDR2 YYNGEE. The CDR3 contains 14 residues. V dropped 3 bases and J dropped 2; count of bases not matched to a gene: 3. CDR3 bases: TGTGCCAGCAGCGCTAGCGGGACCACCTACGAGCAGTACTTC. It codes for CASSASGTTYEQYF.

V gene TRBV5-6 combines with J gene TRBJ2-1; D is undetermined. This CDR3 spans 12 amino acids. CDR1 is SGHDT and CDR2 is YYEEEE in the germline V gene. Trimming left V 3 bases short and J 10 bases short, with 11 bases between. The chain's CDR3 is CASSYYPGEQFF. The CDR3 nucleotides read TGTGCCAGCAGCTACTACCCCGGAGAGCAGTTCTTC.

This chain links TRBV19 with TRBJ1-1; D ambiguous. The ends were cut back, 7 bases at V and 3 bases at J, with 15 bases in the middle. CDR1 is LNHDA, CDR2 SQIVND, per germline (reference sequence). This CDR3 region has 14 residues. In DNA, the CDR3 is TGTGCCAGTATATTTAGCGGGAGCTACACTGAAGCTTTCTTT. Residues: CASIFSGSYTEAFF.

The chain recombines TRBV13 with TRBJ2-1; the match to TRBD2 covers 8 bases. The CDR3 length is 15 residues. J was trimmed by 0 bases and V by 7 bases; bases with no gene match: 5. Germline CDR1 reads PRHDT; CDR2 reads FYEKMQ (reference sequence). The CDR3 loop reads CASNQRGGSYNEQFF. The CDR3 DNA reads TGTGCCAGCAATCAACGGGGGGGCTCCTACAATGAGCAGTTCTTC.